This TCR beta chain comes out of a study of shared clonotypes between healthy human individuals. Overall study: Each donor's CD4 naive and CD4 memory cells filled three plates apiece, CD8 naive two, and CD8 memory one.

Study outcomes and limitations: Large depth notwithstanding, sorted-subset sequencing proved incomplete by rarefaction.

Only CD45RO-negative cells positively selected for CCR7 counted as naive CD8 cells, so terminally differentiated effector memory CD45RA+ cells were excluded. Authors' data handling: Junction-only immunoSEQ data arrived without quality scores, meaning filtering differed. Only in-frame clones appear in the TCRdb table, and some are missing; sequencing was by immunoSEQ multiplex PCR. Clone size and V and J calls were adopted from that table, with D and trimming inferred from the DNA. The sample yields about 820,000 clones, about 91% seen once. This clone occurred a few times. The antigen remains unidentified. The CDR3 length is 13 residues. CDR1 is MNHNY, CDR2 SVGAGI, per germline (reference sequence). V gave up 5 bases and J gave up 4 bases; unmatched junction bases: 4.

The sequencing input was naive CD8+ T cells sorted from blood. The sequence came from a man aged 30 to 39 in good health. The chain joins TRBV6-6 to TRBJ1-2; TRBD1 agrees at 7 bases. The CDR3, as DNA: TGTGCCAGCAGTGACGGGACAGTCTATGGCTACACCTTC. Amino acid sequence: CASSDGTVYGYTF.